The subject of this entry is one TCR beta chain. The data derive from a study of T cells in Graves' hyperthyroidism and ophthalmopathy. Overall study: Before any treatment, at initial diagnosis, peripheral blood was collected.

It was considered stable Graves' hyperthyroidism when ophthalmopathy did not progress within 18 months. The CDR3 is 15 residues long. V lost 4 bases to trimming and J lost 4 bases, with 16 bases between them. CDR1 is LNHDA and CDR2 is SQIVND in the germline V gene (reference sequence). Authors of the study amplified TCR beta CDR3 regions from RNA transcripts. The study used the HTBI primer set for a first-round RT-PCR of the TCR CDR3. TCRdb ran MiXCR on the multiplex PCR reads and lists one entry per CDR3 protein. This table has approximately 630,000 distinct CDR3 sequences, roughly 17% appearing once.

The sequencing input was blood. The sequence was collected from a woman in her 30s with Graves' hyperthyroidism. V is TRBV19 and J is TRBJ1-2; TRBD1 might be the D (5 bases). CDR3 residues: CASSTPSGAGYGYTF. The DNA for the CDR3 is TGTGCCAGTAGTACCCCCTCCGGGGCGGGCTATGGCTACACCTTC.